Listed below are T cell receptor beta chains from one sample, sequenced in a study of cytomegalovirus exposure and HLA in healthy donors. Here immunoSEQ multiplex PCR was the method, and the copy in TCRdb shows in-frame clones only, minus some. The data hold 95,000 to 150,000 clones, with approximately 72% observed a single time. Material for sequencing was PBMCs. The receptors were gathered from a young man in good health and CMV-seronegative. Each CDR3 is given with its conserved first and last residue.

J gene | V gene | CDR3 protein
TRBJ2-5 | TRBV6-1 | CASSITSARETQYF
TRBJ1-2 | TRBV27 | CASTSYFRDSHYGYTF
TRBJ2-1 | TRBV7-9 | CASSIRTSGKYNEQFF
TRBJ1-5 | TRBV27 | CASSPQIWSGTHSNQPQHF
TRBJ2-5 | TRBV4-1 | CASSQDLTSRETQYF
TRBJ2-1 | TRBV5-4 | CASSHTAGEQFF
TRBJ1-4 | TRBV19 | CASSPVATNEKLFF
TRBJ2-5 | TRBV6-5 | CASSQDRGWETQYF
TRBJ2-5 | TRBV5-6 | CASSDAKQGRKTQYF
TRBJ2-7 | TRBV7-6 | CASSMGQGVDEQYF
TRBJ2-7 | TRBV5-4 | CASSLVASGSKEQYF
TRBJ2-7 | TRBV7-2 | CASSSPGLGASYEQYF
TRBJ2-1 | TRBV7-7 | CASSLAPRSYNEQFF
TRBJ1-4 | TRBV27 | CASSSDRGRTNEKLFF
TRBJ2-1 | TRBV30 | CAWRPLAGPRREQFF
TRBJ2-5 | TRBV18 | CASSPMVGTSGIETQYF
TRBJ1-5 | TRBV19 | CASNEPISNQPQHF
TRBJ1-2 | TRBV5-1 | CASKELLNYGYTF
TRBJ1-1 | TRBV6-6 | CASSWTDEAFF
TRBJ2-5 | TRBV5-1 | CASRWENRETQYF
TRBJ1-5 | TRBV6-5 | CASRRQGVNQPQHF
TRBJ2-1 | TRBV5-1 | CASSPTDGGYNEQFF
TRBJ2-1 | TRBV4-1 | CASSQAQRENNEQFF